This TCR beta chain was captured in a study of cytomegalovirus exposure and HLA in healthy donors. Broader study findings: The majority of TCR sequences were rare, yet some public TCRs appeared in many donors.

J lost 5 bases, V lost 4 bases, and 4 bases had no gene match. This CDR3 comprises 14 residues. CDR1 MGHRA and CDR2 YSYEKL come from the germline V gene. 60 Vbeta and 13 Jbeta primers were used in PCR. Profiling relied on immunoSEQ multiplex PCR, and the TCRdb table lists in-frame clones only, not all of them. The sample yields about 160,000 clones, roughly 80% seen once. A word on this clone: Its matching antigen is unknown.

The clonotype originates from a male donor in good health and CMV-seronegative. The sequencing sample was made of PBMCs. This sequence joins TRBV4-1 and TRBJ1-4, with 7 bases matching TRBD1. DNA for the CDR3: TGCGCCAGCAGCCGGACAGGAATGAATGAAAAACTGTTTTTT. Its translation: CASSRTGMNEKLFF.